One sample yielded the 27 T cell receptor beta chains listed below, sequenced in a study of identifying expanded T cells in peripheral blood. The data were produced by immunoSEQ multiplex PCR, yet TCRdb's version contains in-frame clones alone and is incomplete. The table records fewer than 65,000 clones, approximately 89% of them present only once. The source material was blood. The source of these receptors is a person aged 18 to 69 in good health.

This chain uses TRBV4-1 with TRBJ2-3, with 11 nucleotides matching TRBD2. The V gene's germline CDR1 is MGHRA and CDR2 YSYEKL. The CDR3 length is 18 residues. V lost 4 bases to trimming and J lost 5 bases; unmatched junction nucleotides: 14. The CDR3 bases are TGCGCCAGCAGCCTGAAATGGACTAGCGGGCCCGAGGGAGATACGCAGTATTTT. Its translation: CASSLKWTSGPEGDTQYF.

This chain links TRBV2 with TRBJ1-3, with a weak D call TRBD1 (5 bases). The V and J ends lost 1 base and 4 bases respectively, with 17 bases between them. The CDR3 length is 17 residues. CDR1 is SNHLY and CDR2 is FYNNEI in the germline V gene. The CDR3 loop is CASSEEPGLGPGNTIYF. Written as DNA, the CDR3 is TGTGCCAGCAGTGAAGAACCGGGACTGGGGCCGGGAAACACCATATATTTT.

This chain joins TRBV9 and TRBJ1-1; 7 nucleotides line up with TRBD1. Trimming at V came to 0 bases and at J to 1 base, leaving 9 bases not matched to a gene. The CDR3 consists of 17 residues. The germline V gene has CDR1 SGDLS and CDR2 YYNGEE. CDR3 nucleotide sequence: TGTGCCAGCAGCGTAGCTACGACAGGGCGGGCGAACACTGAAGCTTTCTTT. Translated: CASSVATTGRANTEAFF.

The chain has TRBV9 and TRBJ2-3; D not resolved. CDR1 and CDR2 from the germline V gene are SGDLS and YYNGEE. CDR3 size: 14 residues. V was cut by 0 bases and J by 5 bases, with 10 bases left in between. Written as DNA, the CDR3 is TGTGCCAGCAGCGTAGTTGGTCCTGGAGATACGCAGTATTTT. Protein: CASSVVGPGDTQYF.

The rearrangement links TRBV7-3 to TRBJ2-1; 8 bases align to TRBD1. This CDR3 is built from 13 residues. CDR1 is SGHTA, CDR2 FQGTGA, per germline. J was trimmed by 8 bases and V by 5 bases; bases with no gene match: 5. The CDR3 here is CASSPGQGYEQFF. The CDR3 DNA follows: TGTGCCAGCAGCCCAGGACAGGGCTATGAGCAGTTCTTC.

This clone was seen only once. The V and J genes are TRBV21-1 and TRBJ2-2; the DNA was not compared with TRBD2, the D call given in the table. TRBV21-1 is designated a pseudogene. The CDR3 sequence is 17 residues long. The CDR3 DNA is TGTGCCAGCAGCACTAAAAAGACTAGCGGGGACACCGGGGAGCTGTTTTTT. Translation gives CASSTKKTSGDTGELFF.

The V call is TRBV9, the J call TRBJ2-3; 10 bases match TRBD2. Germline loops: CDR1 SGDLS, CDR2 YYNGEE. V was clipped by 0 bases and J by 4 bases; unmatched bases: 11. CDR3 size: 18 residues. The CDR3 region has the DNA TGTGCCAGCAGCGTAGGGCTAGCGGGAGCAGTAGTTGCAGATACGCAGTATTTT. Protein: CASSVGLAGAVVADTQYF.

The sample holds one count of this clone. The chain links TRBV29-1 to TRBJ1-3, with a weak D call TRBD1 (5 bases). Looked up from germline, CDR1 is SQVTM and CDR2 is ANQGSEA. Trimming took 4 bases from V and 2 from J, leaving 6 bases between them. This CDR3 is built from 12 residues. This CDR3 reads CSVGGAGNTIYF. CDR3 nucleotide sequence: TGCAGCGTTGGAGGGGCTGGAAACACCATATATTTT.

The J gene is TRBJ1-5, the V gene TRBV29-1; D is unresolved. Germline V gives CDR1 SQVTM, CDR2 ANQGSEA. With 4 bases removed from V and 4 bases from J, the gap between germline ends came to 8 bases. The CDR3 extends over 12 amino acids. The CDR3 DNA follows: TGCAGCGTTGGGGCAGATAATCAGCCCCAGCATTTT. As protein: CSVGADNQPQHF. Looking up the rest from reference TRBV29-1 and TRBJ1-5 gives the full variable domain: SAVISQKPSRDICQRGTSLTIQCQVDSQVTMMFWYRQQPGQSLTLIATANQGSEATYESGFVIDKFPISRPNLTFSTLTVSNMSPEDSSIYLCSVGADNQPQHFGDGTRLSIL.

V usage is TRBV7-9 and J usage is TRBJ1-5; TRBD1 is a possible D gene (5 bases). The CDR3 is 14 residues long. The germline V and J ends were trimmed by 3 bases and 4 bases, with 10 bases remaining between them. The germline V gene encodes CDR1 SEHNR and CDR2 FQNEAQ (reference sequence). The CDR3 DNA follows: TGTGCCAGCAGCTTTGGGACGGATAATCAGCCCCAGCATTTT. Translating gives CASSFGTDNQPQHF.

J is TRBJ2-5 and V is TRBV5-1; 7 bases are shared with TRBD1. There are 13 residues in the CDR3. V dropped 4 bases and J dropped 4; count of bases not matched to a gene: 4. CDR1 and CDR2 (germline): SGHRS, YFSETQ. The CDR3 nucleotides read TGCGCCAGCAGCCCTGACAGGGCAGAGACCCAGTACTTC. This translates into CASSPDRAETQYF.

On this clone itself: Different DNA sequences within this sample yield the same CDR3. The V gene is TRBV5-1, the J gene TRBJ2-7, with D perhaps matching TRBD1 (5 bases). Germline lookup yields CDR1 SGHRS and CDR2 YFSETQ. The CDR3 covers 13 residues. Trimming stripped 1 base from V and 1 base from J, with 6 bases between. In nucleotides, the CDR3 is TGCGCCAGCAGCTTGAGGGGATCCTACGAGCAGTACTTC. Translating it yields CASSLRGSYEQYF.

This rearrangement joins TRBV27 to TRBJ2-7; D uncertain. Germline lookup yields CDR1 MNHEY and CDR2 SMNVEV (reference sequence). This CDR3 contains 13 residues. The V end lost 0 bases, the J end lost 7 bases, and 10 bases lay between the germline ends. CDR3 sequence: CASSLSPLGEQYF. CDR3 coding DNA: TGTGCCAGCAGTTTATCGCCCCTGGGAGAGCAGTACTTC.

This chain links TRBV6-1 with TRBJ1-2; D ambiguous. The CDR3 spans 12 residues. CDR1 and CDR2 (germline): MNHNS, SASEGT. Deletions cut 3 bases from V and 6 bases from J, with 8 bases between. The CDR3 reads CASSDGLDGYTF. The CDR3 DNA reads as TGTGCCAGCAGTGACGGGTTGGATGGCTACACCTTC.

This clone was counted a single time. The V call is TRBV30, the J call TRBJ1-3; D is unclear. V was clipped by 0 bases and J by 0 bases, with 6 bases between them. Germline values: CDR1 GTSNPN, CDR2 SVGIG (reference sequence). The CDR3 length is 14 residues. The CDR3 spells CAWSVPGSGNTIYF. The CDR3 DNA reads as TGTGCCTGGAGTGTACCGGGCTCTGGAAACACCATATATTTT.

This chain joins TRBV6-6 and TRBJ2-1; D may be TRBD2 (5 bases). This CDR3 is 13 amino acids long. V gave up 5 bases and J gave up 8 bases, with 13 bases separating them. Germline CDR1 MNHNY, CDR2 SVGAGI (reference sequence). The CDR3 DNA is TGTGCCAGCAGTCCGCTGGAGGCCTATGAGCAGTTCTTC. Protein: CASSPLEAYEQFF.

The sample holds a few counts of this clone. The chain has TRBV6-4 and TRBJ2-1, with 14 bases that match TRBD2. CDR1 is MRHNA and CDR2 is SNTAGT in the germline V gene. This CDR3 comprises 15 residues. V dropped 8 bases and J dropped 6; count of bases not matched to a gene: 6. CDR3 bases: TGTGCCAGCCCGGGACTAGCGGGAGTCTCCAATGAGCAGTTCTTC. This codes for CASPGLAGVSNEQFF.

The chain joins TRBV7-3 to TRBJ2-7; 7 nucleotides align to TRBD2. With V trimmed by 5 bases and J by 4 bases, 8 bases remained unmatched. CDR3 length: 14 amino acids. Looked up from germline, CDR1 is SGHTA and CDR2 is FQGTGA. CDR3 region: CASSPAGRGYEQYF. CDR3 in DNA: TGTGCCAGCAGCCCAGCGGGACGAGGATACGAGCAGTACTTC.

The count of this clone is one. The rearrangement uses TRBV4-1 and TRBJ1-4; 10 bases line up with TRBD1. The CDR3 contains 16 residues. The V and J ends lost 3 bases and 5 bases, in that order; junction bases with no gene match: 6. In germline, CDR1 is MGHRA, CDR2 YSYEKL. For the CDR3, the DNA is TGCGCCAGCAGCCAGCTACCGGGACAGGGGAATGAAAAACTGTTTTTT. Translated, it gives CASSQLPGQGNEKLFF.

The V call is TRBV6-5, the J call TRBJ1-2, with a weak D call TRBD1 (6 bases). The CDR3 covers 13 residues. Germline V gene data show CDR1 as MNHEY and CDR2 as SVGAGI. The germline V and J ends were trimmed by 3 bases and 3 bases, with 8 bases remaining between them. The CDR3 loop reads CASSYGQHYGYTF. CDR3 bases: TGTGCCAGCAGTTATGGACAGCACTATGGCTACACCTTC.

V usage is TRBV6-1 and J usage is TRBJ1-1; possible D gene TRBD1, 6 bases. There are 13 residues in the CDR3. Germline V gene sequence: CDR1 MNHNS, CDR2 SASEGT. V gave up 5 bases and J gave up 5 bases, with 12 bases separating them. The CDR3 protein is CASSNIRGTEAFF. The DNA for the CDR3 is TGTGCCAGCAGTAACATCAGGGGAACTGAAGCTTTCTTT.

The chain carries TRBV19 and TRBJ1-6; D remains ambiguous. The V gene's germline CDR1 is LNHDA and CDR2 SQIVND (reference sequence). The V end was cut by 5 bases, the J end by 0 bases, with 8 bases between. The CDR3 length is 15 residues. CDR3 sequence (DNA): TGTGCCAGTAGTGAAGGTGGCTCCTATAATTCACCCCTCCACTTT. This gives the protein CASSEGGSYNSPLHF.

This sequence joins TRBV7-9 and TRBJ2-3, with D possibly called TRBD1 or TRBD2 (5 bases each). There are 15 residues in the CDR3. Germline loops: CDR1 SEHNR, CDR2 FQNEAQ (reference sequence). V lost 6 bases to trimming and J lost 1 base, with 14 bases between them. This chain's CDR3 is CASRDGAGGTDTQYF. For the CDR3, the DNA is TGTGCCAGCAGGGACGGGGCTGGGGGCACAGATACGCAGTATTTT.

The CDR3 region has the DNA TGTGCCAGCAGTGACTCGACAGGGGACGGGGCCAACGTCCTGACTTTC. Translating it yields CASSDSTGDGANVLTF. This rearrangement joins TRBV6-4 to TRBJ2-6, with 8 bases aligning to TRBD1. This CDR3 has 16 residues. CDR1 and CDR2 (germline): MRHNA, SNTAGT. J gave up 4 bases and V 0 bases, and 2 bases lay outside the gene matches.

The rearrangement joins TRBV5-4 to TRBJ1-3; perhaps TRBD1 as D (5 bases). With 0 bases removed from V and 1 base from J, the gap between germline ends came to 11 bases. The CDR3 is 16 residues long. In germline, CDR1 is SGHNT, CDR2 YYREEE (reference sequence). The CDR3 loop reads CASSLAGGGSGNTIYF. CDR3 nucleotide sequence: TGTGCCAGCAGCTTGGCCGGGGGGGGTTCTGGAAACACCATATATTTT.

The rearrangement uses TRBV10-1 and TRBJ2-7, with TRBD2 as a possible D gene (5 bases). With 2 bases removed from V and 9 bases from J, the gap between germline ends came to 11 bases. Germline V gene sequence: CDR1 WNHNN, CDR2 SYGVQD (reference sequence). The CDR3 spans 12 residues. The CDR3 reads CASSEPGLSQYF. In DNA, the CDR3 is TGCGCCAGCAGTGAGCCCGGACTGTCGCAGTACTTC.

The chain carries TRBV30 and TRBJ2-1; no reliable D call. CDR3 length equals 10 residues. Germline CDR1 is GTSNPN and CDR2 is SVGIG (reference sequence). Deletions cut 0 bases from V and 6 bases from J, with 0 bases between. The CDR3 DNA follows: TGTGCCTGGAGTGTCAATGAGCAGTTCTTC. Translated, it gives CAWSVNEQFF.